This T cell receptor (beta chain) derives from a study of CD8 T cells in ankylosing spondylitis. Libraries of TCR beta came from quantitative 5'-RACE with molecular barcodes. TCRdb ran MiXCR on the 5' RACE reads and lists one entry per CDR3 protein. The table lists about 700,000 distinct CDR3 sequences, over 15% of them singletons. To note about this clonotype: Its target is not known.

The CDR3 spans 13 residues. The V gene end was trimmed by 6 bases and the J gene end by 4 bases; junction bases not matched to a gene: 4. Germline CDR1 is DFQATT and CDR2 is SNEGSKA (reference sequence). Study-wide results and caveats: The study identified a TCR beta motif of roughly eight highly homologous variants that appeared characteristic of ankylosing spondylitis blood. The clones that were linked to disease were reported to be significantly enriched in matched synovial fluid samples from ankylosing spondylitis patients. Previous work reported some of these motif variants in the synovial fluid and blood of reactive arthritis.

The sequence was obtained from a male donor with ankylosing spondylitis. V gene TRBV20-1 combines with J gene TRBJ2-5, with TRBD1 matching over 11 bases. Sample: blood, either unsorted or a sorted T cell fraction (not recorded which). CDR3 residues: CSATDRGLETQYF. The CDR3 DNA reads as TGCAGTGCCACGGACAGGGGGCTAGAGACCCAGTACTTC.